This T cell receptor (beta chain) appears in the sequencing data of a study of T cell responses to AZD1222 COVID-19 vaccine (dated by TCRdb to the early 2020s). General notes on the study: AZD1222 recipients whose second dose came at about 4 weeks and those whose second dose came at about 12 weeks were combined into one group, since spike-specific TCR depth and breadth did not differ between the two schedules. Trial participants were enrolled by age into 18-55, 56-69 and 70-plus year subgroups, with roughly 160, 29 and 62 TCR-sequenced participants respectively. A total of 230 to 250 trial participants underwent TCR sequencing, of whom some 210 received two doses of AZD1222 and some 25 received two doses of the MenACWY control vaccine. What the authors observed across the whole study: The whole spike protein was spanned by vaccine-associated CD4 TCRs, and dominant responses were seen in regions 160-218 and 743-854. In the small 56-69-year group, the increase in depth fell short of significance, most likely because of low power. Because no day 14 peak-response samples were available, repertoires were characterized only after the peak T cell response. Conclusions about previously exposed vaccinees are limited because only six or seven AZD1222 recipients were SARS-CoV-2 seropositive at baseline. Participants were mostly white British, with more females than males. The authors suggested clonal diversity may have been underestimated. Epitopes outside the regions mutated in the B.1.351 and B.1.1.7 variants were reportedly recognized by nearly half of the unique spike-specific TCRs. Spike-specific TCR breadth and depth rose significantly after two AZD1222 doses compared with day 0 and with MenACWY recipients.

Note on this clone: There is no known antigen for this receptor. No clone much larger than this one lies a single base away; base qualities are absent.

Sample time point, as interpreted from the label and publication: baseline before first vaccination. Samples from vaccinated people were obtained from the UK trials COV001 and COV002, which included a single-blind randomized controlled phase 2/3 trial of AZD1222 (ChAdOx1 nCoV-19) in healthy adults. Trial participant PBMC samples were collected at day 0 and day 28 after the second dose for TCRbeta chain sequencing. The CDR3 regions of human TCRbeta chains were subjected to immunosequencing. On the study's bioinformatics: TCRs in the repertoires were matched against a reference library of SARS-CoV-2-specific TCRs that had been generated with the MIRA antigen-specificity platform. Breadth was defined as the fraction of unique TCRs that were SARS-CoV-2-associated. Depth was defined as the fraction of total T cells that were SARS-CoV-2-associated. Using the MIRA data, every spike-specific TCR was mapped to the spike region that the TCR reacted to and assigned to either a CD4 or a CD8 class. Log10-transformed breadth and depth values were compared by one-way ANOVA with Sidak's multiple comparisons tests. TCRdb provides this immuneACCESS table in a form limited to in-frame rearrangements. Some clones are lacking; in checked studies, under half of them reflect an unresolved V gene, and why the rest are absent is not known. V and J calls and clone size are as listed in that table; D and trimming were resolved from the DNA. The sample includes around 95,000 clones, with less than 90% observed a single time. The ten largest clones capture about 1.8% of the sample.

This TCR came from an adult in good health. Sequenced material: peripheral blood, taken on day 0 of AZD1222 vaccination.

The CDR3 sequence is CASTRVDEQYF. The DNA sequence reads TGTGCCAGCACCCGGGTGGACGAGCAGTACTTC. This receptor chain uses TRBV28 and TRBJ2-7; the D gene identity is not certain. The CDR3 sequence holds 11 residues, the cysteine and phenylalanine included. Only the CDR3 DNA is retained, 33 bases long and in frame from the first base. The germline V gene gives CDR1 as MDHEN and CDR2 as SYDVKM. Cut back by 7 bases and 5 bases, the V and J ends lie 9 bases apart.